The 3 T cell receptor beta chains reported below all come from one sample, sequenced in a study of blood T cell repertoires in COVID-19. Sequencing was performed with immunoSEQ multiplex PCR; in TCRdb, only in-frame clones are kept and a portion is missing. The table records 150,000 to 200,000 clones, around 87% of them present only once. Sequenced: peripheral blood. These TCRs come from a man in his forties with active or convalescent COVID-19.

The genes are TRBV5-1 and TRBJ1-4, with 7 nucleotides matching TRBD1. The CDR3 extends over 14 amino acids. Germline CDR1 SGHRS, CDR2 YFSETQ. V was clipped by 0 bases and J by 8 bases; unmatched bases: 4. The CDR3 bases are TGCGCCAGCAGCTTGGGGGGACAGTGGGAAAAACTGTTTTTT. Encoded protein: CASSLGGQWEKLFF.

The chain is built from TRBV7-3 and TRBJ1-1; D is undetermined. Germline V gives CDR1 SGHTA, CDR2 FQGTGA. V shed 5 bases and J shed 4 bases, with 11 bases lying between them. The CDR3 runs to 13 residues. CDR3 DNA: TGTGCCAGCAGCACTACATCCTTCACTGAAGCTTTCTTT. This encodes CASSTTSFTEAFF.

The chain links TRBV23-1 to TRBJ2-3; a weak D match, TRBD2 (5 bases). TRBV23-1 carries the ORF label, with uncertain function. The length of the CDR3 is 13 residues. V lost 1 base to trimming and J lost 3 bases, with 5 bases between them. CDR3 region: CASSQWETDTQYF. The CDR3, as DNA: TGCGCCAGCAGTCAATGGGAGACAGATACGCAGTATTTT.